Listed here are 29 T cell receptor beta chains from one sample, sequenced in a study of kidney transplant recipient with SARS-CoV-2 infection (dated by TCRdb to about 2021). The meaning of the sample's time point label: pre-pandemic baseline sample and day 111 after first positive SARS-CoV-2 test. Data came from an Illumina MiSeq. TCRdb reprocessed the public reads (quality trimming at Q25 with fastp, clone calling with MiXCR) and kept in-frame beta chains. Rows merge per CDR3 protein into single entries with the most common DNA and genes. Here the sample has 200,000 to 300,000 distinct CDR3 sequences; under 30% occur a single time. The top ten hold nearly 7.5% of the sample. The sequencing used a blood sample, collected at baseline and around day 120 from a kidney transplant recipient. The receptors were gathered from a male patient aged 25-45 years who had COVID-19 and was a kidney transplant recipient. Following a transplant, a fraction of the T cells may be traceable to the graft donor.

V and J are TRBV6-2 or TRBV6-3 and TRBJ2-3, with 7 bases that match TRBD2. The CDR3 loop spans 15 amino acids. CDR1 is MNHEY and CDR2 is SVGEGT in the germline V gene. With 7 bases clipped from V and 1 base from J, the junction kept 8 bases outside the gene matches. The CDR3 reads CASKKPAGGTDTQYF. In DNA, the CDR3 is TGTGCCAGCAAAAAACCGGCGGGAGGCACAGATACGCAGTATTTT.

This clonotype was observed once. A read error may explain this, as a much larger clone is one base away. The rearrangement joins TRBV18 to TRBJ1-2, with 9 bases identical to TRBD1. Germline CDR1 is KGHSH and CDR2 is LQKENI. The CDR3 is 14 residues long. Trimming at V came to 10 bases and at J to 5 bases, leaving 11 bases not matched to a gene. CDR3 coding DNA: TGTGCCAACTACTCCGGGACAGGGTCATATGGCTACACCTTC. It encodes CANYSGTGSYGYTF.

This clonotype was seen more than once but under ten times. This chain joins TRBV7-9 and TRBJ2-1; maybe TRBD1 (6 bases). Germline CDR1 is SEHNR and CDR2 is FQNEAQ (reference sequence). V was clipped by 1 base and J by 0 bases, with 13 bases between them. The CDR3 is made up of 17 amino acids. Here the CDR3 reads CASSLDSTGSSYNEQFF. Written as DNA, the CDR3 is TGTGCCAGCAGCTTAGATTCGACAGGTAGCTCCTACAATGAGCAGTTCTTC.

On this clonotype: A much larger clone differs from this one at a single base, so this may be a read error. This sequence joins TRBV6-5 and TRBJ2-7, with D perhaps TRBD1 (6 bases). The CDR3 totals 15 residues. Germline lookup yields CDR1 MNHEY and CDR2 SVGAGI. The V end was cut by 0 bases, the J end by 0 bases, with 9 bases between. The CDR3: CASSYSRGSSYEQYF. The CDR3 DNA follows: TGTGCCAGCAGTTACTCTAGGGGGAGCTCCTACGAGCAGTACTTC.

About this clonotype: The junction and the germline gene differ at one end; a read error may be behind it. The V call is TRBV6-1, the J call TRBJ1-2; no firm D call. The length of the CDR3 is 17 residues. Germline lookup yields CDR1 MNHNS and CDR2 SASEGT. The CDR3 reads CASSVILECRKTYSYTF. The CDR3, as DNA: TGTGCCAGCAGTGTAATTTTGGAATGTAGAAAGACCTATAGCTACACCTTC.

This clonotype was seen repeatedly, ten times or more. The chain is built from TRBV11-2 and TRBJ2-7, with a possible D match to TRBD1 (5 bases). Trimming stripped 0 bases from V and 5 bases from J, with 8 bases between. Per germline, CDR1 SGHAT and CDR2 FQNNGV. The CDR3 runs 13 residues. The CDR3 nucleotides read TGTGCCAGCAGCTTAGATCCAGGGAACGAGCAGTACTTC. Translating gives CASSLDPGNEQYF.

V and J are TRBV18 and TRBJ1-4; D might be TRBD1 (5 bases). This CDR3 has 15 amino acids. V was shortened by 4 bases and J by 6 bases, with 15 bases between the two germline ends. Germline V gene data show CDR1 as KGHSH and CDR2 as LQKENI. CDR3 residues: CASSRREGRDEKLFF. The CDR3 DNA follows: TGTGCCAGCTCACGAAGAGAGGGGCGGGATGAAAAACTGTTTTTT.

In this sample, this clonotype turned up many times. CDR3 sequence: CASSSLLTNRKTYGYTF. The CDR3, as DNA: TGTGCCAGTAGTTCTTTATTGACAAATCGAAAGACCTATGGCTACACCTTC. The chain combines TRBV19 with TRBJ1-2; D not resolved. Germline V CDR1 and CDR2: LNHDA, SQIVND (reference sequence). The germline V and J ends were trimmed by 5 bases and 4 bases, with 23 bases remaining between them. The CDR3 sequence is 17 residues long.

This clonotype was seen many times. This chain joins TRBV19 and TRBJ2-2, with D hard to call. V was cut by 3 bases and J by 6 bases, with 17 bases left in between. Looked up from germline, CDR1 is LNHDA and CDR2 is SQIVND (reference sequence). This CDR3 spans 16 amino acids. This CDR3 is CASSMRRPSASGELFF. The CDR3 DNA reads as TGTGCCAGTAGTATGAGGCGGCCGTCGGCGTCCGGGGAGCTGTTTTTT.

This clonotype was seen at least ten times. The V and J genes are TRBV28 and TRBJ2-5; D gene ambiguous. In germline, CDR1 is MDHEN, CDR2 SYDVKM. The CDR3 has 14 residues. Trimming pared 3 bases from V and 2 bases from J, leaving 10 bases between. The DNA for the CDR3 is TGTGCCAGCAGTTTGTACGCAGATCAAGAGACCCAGTACTTC. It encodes CASSLYADQETQYF.

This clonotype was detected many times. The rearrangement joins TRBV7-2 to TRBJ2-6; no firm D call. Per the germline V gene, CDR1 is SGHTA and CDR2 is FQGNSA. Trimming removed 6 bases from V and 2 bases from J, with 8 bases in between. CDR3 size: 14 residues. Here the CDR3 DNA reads TGTGCCAGCAGGCTTGGGGCTGGGGCCAACGTCCTGACTTTC. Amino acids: CASRLGAGANVLTF.

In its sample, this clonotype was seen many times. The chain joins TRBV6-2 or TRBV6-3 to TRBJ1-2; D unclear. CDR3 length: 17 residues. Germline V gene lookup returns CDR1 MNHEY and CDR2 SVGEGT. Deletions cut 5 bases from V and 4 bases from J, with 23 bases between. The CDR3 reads CASSVEYCIGKTYGYTF. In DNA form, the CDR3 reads TGTGCCAGCAGTGTTGAGTACTGCATCGGAAAGACCTATGGCTACACCTTC.

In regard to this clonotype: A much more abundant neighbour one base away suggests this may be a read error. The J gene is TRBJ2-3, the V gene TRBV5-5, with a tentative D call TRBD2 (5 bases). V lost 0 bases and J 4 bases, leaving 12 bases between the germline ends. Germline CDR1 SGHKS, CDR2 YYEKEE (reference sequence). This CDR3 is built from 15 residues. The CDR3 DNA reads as TGTGCCAGCAGCTTGGTGCTAGCAGCAGCAGATACGCAGTATTTT. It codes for CASSLVLAAADTQYF.

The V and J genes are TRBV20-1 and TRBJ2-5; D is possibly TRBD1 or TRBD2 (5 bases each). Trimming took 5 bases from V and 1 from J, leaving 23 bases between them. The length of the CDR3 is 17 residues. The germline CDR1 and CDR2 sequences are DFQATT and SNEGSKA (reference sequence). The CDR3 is CSAYTGTTEGPQETQYF. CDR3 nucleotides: TGCAGTGCTTACACTGGGACCACTGAAGGGCCCCAAGAGACCCAGTACTTC.

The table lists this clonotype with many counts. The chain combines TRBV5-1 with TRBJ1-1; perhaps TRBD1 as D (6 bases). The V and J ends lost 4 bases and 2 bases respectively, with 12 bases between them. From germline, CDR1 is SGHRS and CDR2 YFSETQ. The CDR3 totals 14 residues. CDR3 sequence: CASSGGQSNTEAFF. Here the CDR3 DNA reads TGCGCCAGCAGCGGCGGACAGAGTAACACTGAAGCTTTCTTT.

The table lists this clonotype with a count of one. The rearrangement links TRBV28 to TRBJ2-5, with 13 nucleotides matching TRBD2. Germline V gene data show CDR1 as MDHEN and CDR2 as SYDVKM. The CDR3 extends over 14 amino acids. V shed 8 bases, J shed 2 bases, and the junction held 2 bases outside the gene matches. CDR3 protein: CASGTSGVQETQYF. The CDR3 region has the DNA TGTGCCAGCGGGACTAGCGGGGTTCAAGAGACCCAGTACTTC.

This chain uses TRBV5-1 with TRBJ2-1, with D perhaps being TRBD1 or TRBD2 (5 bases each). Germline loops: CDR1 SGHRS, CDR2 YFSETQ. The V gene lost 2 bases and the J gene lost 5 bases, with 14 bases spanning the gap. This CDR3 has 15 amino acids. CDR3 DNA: TGCGCCAGCAGCTTCGACGGGGCCGGTCACAATGAGCAGTTCTTC. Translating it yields CASSFDGAGHNEQFF.

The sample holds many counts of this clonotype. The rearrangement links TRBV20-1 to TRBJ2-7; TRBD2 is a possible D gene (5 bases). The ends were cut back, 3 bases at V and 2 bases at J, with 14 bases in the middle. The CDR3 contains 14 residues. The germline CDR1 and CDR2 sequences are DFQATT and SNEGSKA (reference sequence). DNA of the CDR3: TGCAGTGCTAGTGGTGGGAGTGACGCCTACGAGCAGTACTTC. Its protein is CSASGGSDAYEQYF.

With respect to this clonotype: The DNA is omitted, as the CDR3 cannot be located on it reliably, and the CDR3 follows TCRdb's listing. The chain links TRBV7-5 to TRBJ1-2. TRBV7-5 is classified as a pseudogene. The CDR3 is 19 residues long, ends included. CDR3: CTSVPEAMYEVGKTYGYAF.

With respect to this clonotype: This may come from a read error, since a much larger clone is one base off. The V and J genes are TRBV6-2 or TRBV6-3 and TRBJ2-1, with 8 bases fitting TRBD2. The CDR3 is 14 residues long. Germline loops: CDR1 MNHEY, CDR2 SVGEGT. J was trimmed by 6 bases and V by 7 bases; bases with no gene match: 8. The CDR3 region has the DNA TGTGCCAGCAATGCGGGAGGTTGGGCCAATGAGCAGTTCTTC. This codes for CASNAGGWANEQFF.

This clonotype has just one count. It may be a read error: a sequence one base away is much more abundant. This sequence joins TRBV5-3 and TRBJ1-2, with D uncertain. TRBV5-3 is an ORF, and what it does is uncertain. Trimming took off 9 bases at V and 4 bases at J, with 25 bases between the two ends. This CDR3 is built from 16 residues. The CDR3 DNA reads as TGTGCCAAACCGACCCTAGTGGTGAGAAAGACCTATGGCTACACCTTC. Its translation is CAKPTLVVRKTYGYTF.

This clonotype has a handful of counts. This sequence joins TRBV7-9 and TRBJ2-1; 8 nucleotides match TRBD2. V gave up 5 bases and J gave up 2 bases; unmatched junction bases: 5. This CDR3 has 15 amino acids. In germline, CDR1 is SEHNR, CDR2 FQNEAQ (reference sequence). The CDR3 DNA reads TGTGCCAGCAGCCTCAGCGGGGGCGCCTACAATGAGCAGTTCTTC. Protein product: CASSLSGGAYNEQFF.

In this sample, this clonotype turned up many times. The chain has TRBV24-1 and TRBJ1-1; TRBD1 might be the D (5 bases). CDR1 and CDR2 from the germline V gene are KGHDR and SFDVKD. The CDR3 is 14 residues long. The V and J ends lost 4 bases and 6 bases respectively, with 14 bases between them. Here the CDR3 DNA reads TGTGCCACCAGTGACCAGACAGAGAGGGCTGAAGCTTTCTTT. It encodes CATSDQTERAEAFF.

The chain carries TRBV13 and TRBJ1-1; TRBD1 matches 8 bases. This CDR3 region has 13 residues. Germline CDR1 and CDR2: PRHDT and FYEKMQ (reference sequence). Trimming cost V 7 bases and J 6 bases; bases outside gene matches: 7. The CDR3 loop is CASIDRGRAEAFF. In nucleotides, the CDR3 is TGTGCCAGCATCGACAGGGGAAGGGCTGAAGCTTTCTTT.

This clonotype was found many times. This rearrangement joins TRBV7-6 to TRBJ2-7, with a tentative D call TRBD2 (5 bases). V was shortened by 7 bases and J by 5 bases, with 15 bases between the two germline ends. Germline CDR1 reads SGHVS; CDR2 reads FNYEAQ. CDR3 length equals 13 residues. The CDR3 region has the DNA TGTGCCAGCACCCTCCGGGCAGCGGACGAGCAGTACTTC. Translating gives CASTLRAADEQYF.

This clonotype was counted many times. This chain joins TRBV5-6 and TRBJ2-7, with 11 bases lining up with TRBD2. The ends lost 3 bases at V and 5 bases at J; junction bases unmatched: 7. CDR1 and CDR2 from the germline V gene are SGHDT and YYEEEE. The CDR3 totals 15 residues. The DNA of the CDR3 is TGTGCCAGCAGCTGGCAGGGACTAGCGGACCACGAGCAGTACTTC. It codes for CASSWQGLADHEQYF.

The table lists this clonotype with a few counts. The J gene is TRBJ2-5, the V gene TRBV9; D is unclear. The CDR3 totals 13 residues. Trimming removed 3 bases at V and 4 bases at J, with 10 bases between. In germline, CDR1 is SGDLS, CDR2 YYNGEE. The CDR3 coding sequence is TGTGCCAGCAGCGCCGTAGTAGCAGAGACCCAGTACTTC. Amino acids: CASSAVVAETQYF. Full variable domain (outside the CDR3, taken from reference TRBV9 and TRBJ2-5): DSGVTQTPKHLITATGQRVTLRCSPRSGDLSVYWYQQSLDQGLQFLIQYYNGEERAKGNILERFSAQQFPDLHSELNLSSLELGDSALYFCASSAVVAETQYFGPGTRLLVL.

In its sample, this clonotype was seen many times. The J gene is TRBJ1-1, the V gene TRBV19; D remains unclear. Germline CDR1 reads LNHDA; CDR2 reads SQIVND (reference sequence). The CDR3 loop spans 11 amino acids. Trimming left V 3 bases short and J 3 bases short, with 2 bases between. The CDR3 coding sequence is TGTGCCAGTAGTATGGACACTGAAGCTTTCTTT. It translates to CASSMDTEAFF. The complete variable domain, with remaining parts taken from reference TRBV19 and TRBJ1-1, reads DGGITQSPKYLFRKEGQNVTLSCEQNLNHDAMYWYRQDPGQGLRLIYYSQIVNDFQKGDIAEGYSVSREKKESFPLTVTSAQKNPTAFYLCASSMDTEAFFGQGTRLTVV.

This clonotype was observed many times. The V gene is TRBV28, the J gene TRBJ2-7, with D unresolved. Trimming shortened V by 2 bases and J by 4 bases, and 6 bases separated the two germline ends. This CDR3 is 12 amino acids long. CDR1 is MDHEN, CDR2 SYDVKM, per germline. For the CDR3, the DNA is TGTGCCAGCAGTTTACTTAAGTACGAGCAGTACTTC. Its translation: CASSLLKYEQYF. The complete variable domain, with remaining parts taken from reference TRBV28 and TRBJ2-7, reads DVKVTQSSRYLVKRTGEKVFLECVQDMDHENMFWYRQDPGLGLRLIYFSYDVKMKEKGDIPEGYSVSREKKERFSLILESASTNQTSMYLCASSLLKYEQYFGPGTRLTVT.